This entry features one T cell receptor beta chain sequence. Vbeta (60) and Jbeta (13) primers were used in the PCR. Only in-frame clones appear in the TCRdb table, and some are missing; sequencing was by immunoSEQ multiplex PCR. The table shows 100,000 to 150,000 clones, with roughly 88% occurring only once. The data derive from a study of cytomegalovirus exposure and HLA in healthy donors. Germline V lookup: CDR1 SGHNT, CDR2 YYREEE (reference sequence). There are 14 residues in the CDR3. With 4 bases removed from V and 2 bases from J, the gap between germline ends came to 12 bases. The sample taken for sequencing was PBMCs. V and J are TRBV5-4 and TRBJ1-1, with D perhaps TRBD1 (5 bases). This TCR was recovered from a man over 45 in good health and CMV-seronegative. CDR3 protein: CASSPSRTNTEAFF. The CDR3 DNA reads TGTGCCAGCAGCCCCTCCCGGACAAACACTGAAGCTTTCTTT. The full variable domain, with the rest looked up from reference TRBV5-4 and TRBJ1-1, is ETGVTQSPTHLIKTRGQQVTLRCSSQSGHNTVSWYQQALGQGPQFIFQYYREEENGRGNFPPRFSGLQFPNYSSELNVNALELDDSALYLCASSPSRTNTEAFFGQGTRLTVV.